Listed below are T cell receptor beta chains from one sample, sequenced in a study of control samples from healthy donors and cancer patients. TCRdb's copy holds only in-frame clones and misses some; the assay was immunoSEQ multiplex PCR. The sample holds more than 120,000 clones; 75% to 95% are singletons and the top ten take roughly 3.2%. The sample comprised blood. The receptors were sampled from a man aged 25-40 years in good health. Both conserved end residues are part of each CDR3. A D gene is named only where the DNA matches it firmly. The size of a clone is reported for some rows only, either as once, few or many, or as a class for expanded clones.

j_call | d_call | clone_size | v_call | cdr3_nt | cdr3_aa
TRBJ2-1 | - | - | TRBV5-4 | TGTGCCAGCAGCTTGGGCAGGGGTTACCAAACCTACAATGAGCAGTTCTTC | CASSLGRGYQTYNEQFF
TRBJ1-6 | - | - | TRBV28 | TGTGCCAGCAGTTTACGCCAGAATAATTCACCCCTCCACTTT | CASSLRQNNSPLHF
TRBJ2-1 | TRBD1 | - | TRBV28 | TGTGCCAGCATAGTGGACAGGAACTACAATGAGCAGTTCTTC | CASIVDRNYNEQFF
TRBJ2-3 | - | - | TRBV24-1 | TGTGCCACCAGTGAATACCCGGGGACAGATACGCAGTATTTT | CATSEYPGTDTQYF
TRBJ2-3 | TRBD2 | - | TRBV5-4 | TGTGCCAGCAGCCCGACTAGCGGGGGGCGAGATACGCAGTATTTT | CASSPTSGGRDTQYF
TRBJ2-1 | - | - | TRBV28 | TGTGCCAGCAGTTTGGGGAATGAGCAGTTCTTC | CASSLGNEQFF
TRBJ2-7 | - | - | TRBV12-3/TRBV12-4 | TGTGCCAGTCGGAGGGGCGCCTACGAGCAGTACTTC | CASRRGAYEQYF
TRBJ2-7 | TRBD2 | - | TRBV15 | TGTGCCACCAGCAGGGACGGGGGGGCGGCCTACGAGCAGTACTTC | CATSRDGGAAYEQYF
TRBJ2-5 | - | - | TRBV13 | TGTGCCAGCAGCTTAGGGACACAAGAGACCCAGTACTTC | CASSLGTQETQYF
TRBJ2-7 | TRBD1 | - | TRBV2 | TGTGCCAGCAGAGGGACAGGGGTAGGAGAGCAGTACTTC | CASRGTGVGEQYF
TRBJ2-3 | - | - | TRBV12-5 | TGTGCTAGTGGCACCGGGACGGCTAGCACAGATACGCAGTATTTT | CASGTGTASTDTQYF
TRBJ1-5 | - | - | TRBV2 | TGTGCCAGCAGTGGGTGGGCGGCAAATCAGCCCCAGCATTTT | CASSGWAANQPQHF
TRBJ2-7 | - | once | TRBV27 | TGTGCCAGCAGTTCCCGGACAGTAAGCTCCTACGAGCAGTACTTC | CASSSRTVSSYEQYF
TRBJ2-5 | TRBD1 | once | TRBV4-2 | TGTGCCAGCAGCCAAGTGGACAGGGACCAAGAGACCCAGTACTTC | CASSQVDRDQETQYF
TRBJ2-7 | TRBD2 | - | TRBV11-2 | TGTGCCAGCAGCTCCGGGGGGGGTATCGCCTACGAGCAGTACTTC | CASSSGGGIAYEQYF
TRBJ2-1 | TRBD2 | - | TRBV6-1 | TGTGCCAGCAGTGGTCTAGCGGGACTCTTGGGGCCCAATGAGCAGTTCTTC | CASSGLAGLLGPNEQFF
TRBJ1-1 | TRBD1 | - | TRBV10-3 | TGTGCCATCACCGTTGGACAGGGGTTTGGGAACACTGAAGCTTTCTTT | CAITVGQGFGNTEAFF
TRBJ2-7 | - | - | TRBV9 | TGTGCCAGCAGCGGGAGAGAAAGCTCCTACGAGCAGTACTTC | CASSGRESSYEQYF
TRBJ1-2 | TRBD1 | - | TRBV27 | TGTGCCAGCAGTTTCTCCCCCTCGGGACAGGGGGCGGATGGCTACACCTTC | CASSFSPSGQGADGYTF
TRBJ1-1 | - | - | TRBV28 | TGTGCCAGCAGCCCGGGGAACACTGAAGCTTTCTTT | CASSPGNTEAFF
TRBJ1-4 | - | - | TRBV2 | TGTGCCAGCAGTGGCATCGGGACTAATGAAAAACTGTTTTTT | CASSGIGTNEKLFF
TRBJ1-1 | TRBD1 | few | TRBV5-6 | TGTGCCAGCAGCTGGCAGGGGGAAGGGGCTTTCTTT | CASSWQGEGAFF
TRBJ2-7 | - | - | TRBV5-6 | TGTGCCAGCAGCTTGACTCCGGGGGGCGCGGACGAGCAGTACTTC | CASSLTPGGADEQYF
TRBJ2-3 | TRBD2 | - | TRBV7-3 | TGTGCCAGCAGCTTACCGGGACTAGCGGGGAGCACAGATACGCAGTATTTT | CASSLPGLAGSTDTQYF
TRBJ2-6 | - | few | TRBV19 | TGTGCCAGTAGTCCCCCCGGGGACTCTGGGGCCAACGTCCTGACTTTC | CASSPPGDSGANVLTF
TRBJ2-7 | - | - | TRBV20-1 | TGCAGTGCTAGTCAGTTAATAAGCTACGAGCAGTACTTC | CSASQLISYEQYF
TRBJ1-4 | - | once | TRBV4-1 | TGCGCCAGCGGCCAAGTGTTGGGAGCCTATGAAAAACTGTTTTTT | CASGQVLGAYEKLFF
TRBJ2-1 | TRBD2 | once | TRBV5-6 | TGTGCCAGCAGCTTGGCACTAGCGAGGGCCAATGAGCAGTTCTTC | CASSLALARANEQFF
TRBJ2-3 | - | - | TRBV14 | TGTGCCAGCAGCCCTCTCGGGGGGCCTGTAGATACGCAGTATTTT | CASSPLGGPVDTQYF